The 17 T cell receptor beta chains presented below share a single source sample, sequenced in a study of read filtering for tumor transcriptome and immune sequencing. This library used approximately 0.4 ug RNA and molecular barcoded adaptors spanning alpha/delta and beta/gamma chains. Using its own MiXCR run on the reads, TCRdb lists one record per CDR3 protein. The sample carries approximately 90,000 distinct CDR3 sequences, about 22% recorded once. Material: a population of CD138-negative cells sorted from bone marrow. Every receptor here comes from a donor at least 40 years old with multiple myeloma.

In this sample, this clonotype turned up many times. The chain joins TRBV29-1 to TRBJ2-7; possible D gene TRBD2, 7 bases. This CDR3 spans 14 amino acids. The V gene's germline CDR1 is SQVTM and CDR2 ANQGSEA. Trimming removed 4 bases at V and 10 bases at J, with 23 bases between. CDR3 protein: CSVGGGAIPARQYF. CDR3 in DNA: TGCAGCGTTGGTGGGGGGGCCATCCCGGCGCGCCAGTACTTC.

This clonotype was picked up many times. V usage is TRBV20-1 and J usage is TRBJ2-7; D is unresolved. The V end lost 6 bases, the J end lost 6 bases, and 15 bases lay between the germline ends. This CDR3 has 12 residues. Germline CDR1 DFQATT, CDR2 SNEGSKA (reference sequence). Here the CDR3 reads CSAPGRRAEQYF. The CDR3 DNA reads as TGCAGTGCCCCCGGACGAAGGGCCGAGCAGTACTTC.

The chain carries TRBV12-3 or TRBV12-4 and TRBJ2-7; D gene unclear. Trimming pared 3 bases from V and 2 bases from J, leaving 5 bases between. This CDR3 has 12 residues. The CDR3: CASSFRPYEQYF. CDR3 coding DNA: TGTGCCAGCAGTTTTCGGCCCTACGAGCAGTACTTC.

This clonotype was found many times. This rearrangement joins TRBV28 to TRBJ1-5; 9 bases match TRBD1. Germline CDR1 reads MDHEN; CDR2 reads SYDVKM. After removal of 8 bases from V and 5 bases from J, the junction contained 7 bases not matched to a gene. The CDR3 spans 14 residues. CDR3 DNA: TGTGCCAGCTCCGACAGGGGGAGCTATCAGCCCCAGCATTTT. It translates to CASSDRGSYQPQHF.

Points on this clonotype: This could be a read error, since a much larger clone is one nucleotide away. This chain uses TRBV7-9 with TRBJ1-2; a possible D gene is TRBD1 (6 bases). The V end was cut by 0 bases, the J end by 5 bases, with 16 bases between. The CDR3 is made up of 16 amino acids. Germline loops: CDR1 SEHNR, CDR2 FQNEAQ (reference sequence). The CDR3 region is CASSLAGQGTSYGYTF. The CDR3 DNA sequence: TGTGCCAGCAGCTTAGCTGGGCAGGGGACCAGTTATGGCTACACCTTC. Full variable domain (missing parts from reference TRBV7-9 and TRBJ1-2): DTGVSQNPRHKITKRGQNVTFRCDPISEHNRLYWYRQTLGQGPEFLTYFQNEAQLEKSRLLSDRFSAERPKGSFSTLEIQRTEQGDSAMYLCASSLAGQGTSYGYTFGSGTRLTVV.

This clonotype has at least ten counts. V gene TRBV5-1 combines with J gene TRBJ1-2, with D possibly TRBD1 on 6 matching bases. This CDR3 has 13 amino acids. Trimming removed 1 base at V and 4 bases at J, with 8 bases between. The germline gives CDR1 SGHRS, CDR2 YFSETQ. The CDR3 is CASSLSDSYGYTF. For the CDR3, the DNA is TGCGCCAGCAGCTTGTCGGACAGCTATGGCTACACCTTC.

In this sample, this clonotype turned up many times. The chain uses TRBV12-3 or TRBV12-4 and TRBJ2-2, with D maybe TRBD1 (6 bases). The CDR3 consists of 15 residues. V shed 2 bases and J shed 5 bases, with 12 bases lying between them. The CDR3, as DNA: TGTGCCAGCAGTTTAAGCGACAGGCAAACCGGGGAGCTGTTTTTT. Amino acid sequence: CASSLSDRQTGELFF.

Comment on this clonotype: The junction and the germline gene differ at one end; a read error may be behind it. The CDR3 protein is CASSPRPGSNEQLF. The CDR3 coding sequence is TGTGCCAGCAGCCCTCGGCCGGGTAGCAATGAGCAGCTCTTC. This sequence joins TRBV5-4 and TRBJ2-1; D not certain. CDR1 is SGHNT, CDR2 YYREEE, per germline (reference sequence). The CDR3 totals 14 residues.

To note about this clonotype: A much bigger clone sits one base away, suggesting this may be a read error. The final CDR3 position lacks the conserved phenylalanine or tryptophan, pointing to a likely read error. The chain combines TRBV10-3 with TRBJ2-1; 9 bases agree with TRBD1. J gave up 8 bases and V 0 bases, and 2 bases lay outside the gene matches. Germline CDR1 is ENHRY and CDR2 is SYGVKD. The CDR3 totals 14 residues. CDR3 nucleotide sequence: TGTGCCATCAGTGAGTCGGGACAGGGCGATGAGCAGTTCCTC. It yields the protein CAISESGQGDEQFL.

There are many counts of this clonotype. This chain links TRBV29-1 with TRBJ1-1, with unresolved D. Germline CDR1 and CDR2: SQVTM and ANQGSEA. Trimming removed 4 bases at V and 3 bases at J, with 9 bases between. The CDR3 consists of 12 residues. The CDR3 DNA follows: TGCAGCGTTGTTGAGGGCTACACTGAAGCTTTCTTT. Protein: CSVVEGYTEAFF.

This clonotype was seen a handful of times. The rearrangement joins TRBV20-1 to TRBJ2-5, with D perhaps given as TRBD1 or TRBD2 (5 bases each). The CDR3 loop spans 11 amino acids. In germline, CDR1 is DFQATT, CDR2 SNEGSKA (reference sequence). Trimming took off 6 bases at V and 4 bases at J, with 9 bases between the two ends. CDR3 bases: TGCAGTGCAAAGAGGGGAGAGACCCAGTACTTC. As protein: CSAKRGETQYF.

As to this clonotype: A much larger clone lies one base from this, so it may be a read error. The J gene is TRBJ1-2, the V gene TRBV28, with TRBD1 matching 8 bases. Germline CDR1 and CDR2: MDHEN and SYDVKM. After removal of 6 bases from V and 8 bases from J, the junction contained 8 bases not matched to a gene. The CDR3 covers 13 residues. The CDR3 DNA follows: TGTGCCAGCAGGACCGAGACAGGGGAAGGCTACACCTTC. Its protein is CASRTETGEGYTF.

The chain carries TRBV20-1 and TRBJ2-3; D is perhaps TRBD2 (5 bases). V shed 6 bases and J shed 4 bases, with 20 bases lying between them. Looked up from germline, CDR1 is DFQATT and CDR2 is SNEGSKA (reference sequence). The CDR3 consists of 15 residues. Here the CDR3 DNA reads TGCAGTGCCATTGTCCCTAGCTCGTTTTCAGATACGCAGTATTTT. Its protein is CSAIVPSSFSDTQYF.

In its sample, this clonotype was seen many times. This chain joins TRBV12-3 or TRBV12-4 and TRBJ1-3; D is perhaps TRBD1 (5 bases). The CDR3 has 14 residues. Deletions cut 5 bases from V and 3 bases from J, with 11 bases between. The CDR3 sequence is CASSPGTFGNTIYF. CDR3 DNA: TGTGCCAGCAGTCCTGGGACGTTTGGAAACACCATATATTTT.

The chain has TRBV7-2 and TRBJ2-6; D gene ambiguous. Deletions cut 5 bases from V and 0 bases from J, with 8 bases between. This CDR3 region has 15 residues. From germline, CDR1 is SGHTA and CDR2 FQGNSA. The CDR3 nucleotides are TGTGCCAGCAGCCCCCGGCTCTCTGGGGCCAACGTCCTGACTTTC. Translated: CASSPRLSGANVLTF.

The sample holds many counts of this clonotype. The chain recombines TRBV20-1 with TRBJ2-5; no firm D call. CDR3 size: 14 residues. V was clipped by 0 bases and J by 9 bases, with 17 bases between them. CDR1 DFQATT and CDR2 SNEGSKA come from the germline V gene (reference sequence). The CDR3 nucleotides read TGCAGTGCTAGAGATCGGTCCGGACGCCGTGCCCAGTACTTC. Its translation: CSARDRSGRRAQYF.

As to this clonotype: This may be a read error: a much more frequent sequence differs by one nucleotide. The V gene is TRBV5-1, the J gene TRBJ1-1; 10 bases line up with TRBD1. CDR1 is SGHRS and CDR2 is YFSETQ in the germline V gene. This CDR3 has 16 residues. This CDR3 reads CAGSYGQGGPYTEAFF. CDR3 bases: TGCGCCGGCAGCTACGGACAGGGGGGCCCTTACACTGAAGCTTTCTTT.